This TCR beta chain was identified in a study of CD4 T cells in relation to SARS-CoV-2 and coronaviruses. Before the COVID-19 pandemic, during about 2010-2018, CD4+ T cells were taken from unexposed donors. Method: immunoSEQ multiplex PCR; TCRdb's copy keeps in-frame clones and lacks some. The repertoire holds 65,000 or so clones, with about 89% as singletons. The sequencing sample was made of memory CD4+ T cells from PBMCs. This TCR was sampled from a human donor in good health.

The CDR3 DNA sequence: TGTGCCAGCAGCTTAAGGGCGGGAATGGCAGATACGCAGTATTTT. This encodes CASSLRAGMADTQYF. This chain links TRBV7-3 with TRBJ2-3; the D gene is possibly TRBD2 (6 bases). Trimming left V 1 base short and J 4 bases short, with 12 bases between. CDR1 is SGHTA, CDR2 FQGTGA, per germline. The CDR3 spans 15 residues.